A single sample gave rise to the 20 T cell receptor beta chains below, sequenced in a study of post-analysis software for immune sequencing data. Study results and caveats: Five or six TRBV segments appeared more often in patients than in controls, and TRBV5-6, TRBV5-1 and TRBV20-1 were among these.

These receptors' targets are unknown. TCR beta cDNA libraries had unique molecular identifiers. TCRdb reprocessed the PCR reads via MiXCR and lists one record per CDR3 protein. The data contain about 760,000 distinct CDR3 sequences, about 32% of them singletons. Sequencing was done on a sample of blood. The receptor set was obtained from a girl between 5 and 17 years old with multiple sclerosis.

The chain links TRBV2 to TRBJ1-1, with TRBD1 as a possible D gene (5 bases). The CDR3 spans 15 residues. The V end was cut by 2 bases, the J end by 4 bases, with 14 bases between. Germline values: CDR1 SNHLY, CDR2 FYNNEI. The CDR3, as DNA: TGTGCCAGCAGTGAAATAAGGGGACGCGGCACTGAAGCTTTCTTT. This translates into CASSEIRGRGTEAFF.

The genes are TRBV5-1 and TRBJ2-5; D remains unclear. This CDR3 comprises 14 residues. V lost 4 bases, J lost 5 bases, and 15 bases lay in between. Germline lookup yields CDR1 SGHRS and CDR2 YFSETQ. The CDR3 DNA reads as TGCGCCAGCAGCACCGGAAAAGGCCGGGAGACCCAGTACTTC. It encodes CASSTGKGRETQYF.

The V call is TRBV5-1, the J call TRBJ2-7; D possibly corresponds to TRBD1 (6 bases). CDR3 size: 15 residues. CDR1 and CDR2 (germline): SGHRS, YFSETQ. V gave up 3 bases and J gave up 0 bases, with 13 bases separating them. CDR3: CASSSIQGLSYEQYF. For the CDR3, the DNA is TGCGCCAGCAGCTCGATACAGGGCCTCTCCTACGAGCAGTACTTC.

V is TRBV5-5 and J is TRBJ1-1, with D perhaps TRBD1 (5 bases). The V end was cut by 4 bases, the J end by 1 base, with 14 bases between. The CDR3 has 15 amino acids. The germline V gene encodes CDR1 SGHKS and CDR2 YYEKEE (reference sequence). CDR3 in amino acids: CASSPLRGTNTEAFF. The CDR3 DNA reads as TGTGCCAGCAGCCCCCTGAGGGGCACGAACACTGAAGCTTTCTTT.

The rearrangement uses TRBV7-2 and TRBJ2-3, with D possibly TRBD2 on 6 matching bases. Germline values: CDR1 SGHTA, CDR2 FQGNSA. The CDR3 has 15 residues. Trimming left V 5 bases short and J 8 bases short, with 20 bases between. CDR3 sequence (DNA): TGTGCCAGCAGCCCTCAACCGGGACTGTTAGGTACGCAGTATTTT. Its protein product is CASSPQPGLLGTQYF.

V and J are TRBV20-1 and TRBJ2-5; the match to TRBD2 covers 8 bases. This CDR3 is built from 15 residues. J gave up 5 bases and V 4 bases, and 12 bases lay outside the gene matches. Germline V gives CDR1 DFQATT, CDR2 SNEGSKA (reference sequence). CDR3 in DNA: TGCAGTGCTACCCGACTAGCGACCCAGGGGGAGACCCAGTACTTC. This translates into CSATRLATQGETQYF.

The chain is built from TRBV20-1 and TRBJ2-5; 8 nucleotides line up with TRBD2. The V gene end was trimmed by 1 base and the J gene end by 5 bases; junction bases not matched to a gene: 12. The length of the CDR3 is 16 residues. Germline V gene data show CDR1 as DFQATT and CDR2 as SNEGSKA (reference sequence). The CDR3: CSARARAGALWETQYF. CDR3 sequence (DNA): TGCAGTGCTAGAGCCCGAGCGGGGGCCCTGTGGGAGACCCAGTACTTC.

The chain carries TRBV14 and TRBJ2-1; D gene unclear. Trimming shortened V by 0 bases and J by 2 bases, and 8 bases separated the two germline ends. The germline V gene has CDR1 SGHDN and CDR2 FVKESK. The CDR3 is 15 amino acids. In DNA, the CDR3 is TGTGCCAGCAGCCAAGATCGGATAGCCTACAATGAGCAGTTCTTC. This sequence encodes CASSQDRIAYNEQFF. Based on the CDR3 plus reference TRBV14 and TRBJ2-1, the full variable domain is EAGVTQFPSHSVIEKGQTVTLRCDPISGHDNLYWYRRVMGKEIKFLLHFVKESKQDESGMPNNRFLAERTGGTYSTLKVQPAELEDSGVYFCASSQDRIAYNEQFFGPGTRLTVL.

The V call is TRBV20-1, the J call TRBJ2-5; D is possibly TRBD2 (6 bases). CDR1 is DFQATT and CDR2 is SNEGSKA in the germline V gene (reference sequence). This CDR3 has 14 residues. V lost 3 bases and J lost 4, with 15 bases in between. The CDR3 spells CSARDAGGVETQYF. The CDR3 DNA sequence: TGCAGTGCTAGGGACGCCGGAGGGGTAGAGACCCAGTACTTC.

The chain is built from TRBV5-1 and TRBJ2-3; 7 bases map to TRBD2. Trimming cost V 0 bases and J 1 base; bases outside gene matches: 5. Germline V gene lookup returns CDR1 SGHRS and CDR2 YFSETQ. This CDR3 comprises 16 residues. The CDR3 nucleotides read TGCGCCAGCAGCTTGGGAGTAGCGGGCCGCACAGATACGCAGTATTTT. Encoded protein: CASSLGVAGRTDTQYF.

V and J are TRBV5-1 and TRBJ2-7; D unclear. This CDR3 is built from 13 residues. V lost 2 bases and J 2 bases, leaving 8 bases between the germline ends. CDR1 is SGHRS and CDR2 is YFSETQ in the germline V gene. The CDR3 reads CASSFTVTYEQYF. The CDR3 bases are TGCGCCAGCAGCTTCACAGTAACCTACGAGCAGTACTTC.

The CDR3 nucleotides are TGTGCCAGTAGTCCACGACTAGCGGGTTTCTACGAGCAGTACTTC. Translated: CASSPRLAGFYEQYF. V usage is TRBV19 and J usage is TRBJ2-7; 10 nucleotides agree with TRBD2. The V and J ends lost 5 bases and 3 bases, in that order; junction bases with no gene match: 7. CDR3 length: 15 amino acids. Germline loops: CDR1 LNHDA, CDR2 SQIVND (reference sequence).

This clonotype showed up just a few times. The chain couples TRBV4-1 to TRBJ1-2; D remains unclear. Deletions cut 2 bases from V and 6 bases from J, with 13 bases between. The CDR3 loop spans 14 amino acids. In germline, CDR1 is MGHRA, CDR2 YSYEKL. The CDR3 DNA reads TGCGCCAGCAGCCAAAGTTCCCCCGTTGATGGCTACACCTTC. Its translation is CASSQSSPVDGYTF.

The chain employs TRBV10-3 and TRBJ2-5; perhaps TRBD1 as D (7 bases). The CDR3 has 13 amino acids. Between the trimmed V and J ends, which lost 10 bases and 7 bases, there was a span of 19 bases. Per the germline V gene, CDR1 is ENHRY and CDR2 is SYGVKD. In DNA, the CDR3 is TGTGCCACCAGGGGGAGGTCGGTTGGGACCCAGTACTTC. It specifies CATRGRSVGTQYF.

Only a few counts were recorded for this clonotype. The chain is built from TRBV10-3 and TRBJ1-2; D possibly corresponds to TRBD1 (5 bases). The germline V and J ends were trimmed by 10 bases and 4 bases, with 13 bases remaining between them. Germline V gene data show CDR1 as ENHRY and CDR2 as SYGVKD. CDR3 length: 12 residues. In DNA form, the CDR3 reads TGTGCCAGCACCCTTGGGGGCTATGGCTACACCTTC. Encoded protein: CASTLGGYGYTF.

In DNA form, the CDR3 reads TGTGCCAGCAGCTTATACGACAGTAACACTGAAGCTTTCTTT. It is translated as CASSLYDSNTEAFF. The chain recombines TRBV7-8 with TRBJ1-1; tentatively, D is TRBD1 (5 bases). The V end was cut by 2 bases, the J end by 2 bases, with 9 bases between. Per germline, CDR1 SGHVS and CDR2 FQNEAQ. The CDR3 sequence is 14 residues long.

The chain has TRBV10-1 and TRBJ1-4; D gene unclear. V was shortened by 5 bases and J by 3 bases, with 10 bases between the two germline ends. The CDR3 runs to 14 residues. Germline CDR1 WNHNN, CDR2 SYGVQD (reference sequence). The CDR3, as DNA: TGCGCCAGCAGTTCAGGATCAGCTAATGAAAAACTGTTTTTT. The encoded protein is CASSSGSANEKLFF.

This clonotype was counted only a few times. The CDR3: CASSAGTGIYEQYF. The CDR3 nucleotides read TGCGCCAGCAGCGCCGGGACAGGGATCTACGAGCAGTACTTC. The chain couples TRBV10-1 to TRBJ2-7, with TRBD1 matching 9 bases. This CDR3 region has 14 residues. CDR1 and CDR2 (germline): WNHNN, SYGVQD (reference sequence). V was clipped by 6 bases and J by 3 bases; unmatched bases: 6.

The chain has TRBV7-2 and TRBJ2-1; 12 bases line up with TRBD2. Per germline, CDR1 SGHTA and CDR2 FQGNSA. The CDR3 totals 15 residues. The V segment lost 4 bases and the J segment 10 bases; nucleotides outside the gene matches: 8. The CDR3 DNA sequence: TGTGCCAGCAGCTACACTAGCGGGGGGCCCAGAGAGCAGTTCTTC. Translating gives CASSYTSGGPREQFF.

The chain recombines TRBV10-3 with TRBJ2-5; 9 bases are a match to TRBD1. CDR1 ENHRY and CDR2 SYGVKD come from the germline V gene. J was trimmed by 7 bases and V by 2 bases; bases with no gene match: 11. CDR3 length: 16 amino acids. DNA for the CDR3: TGTGCCATCAGTGAGCGCGGACAGGGGTCGGAAGGGACCCAGTACTTC. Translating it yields CAISERGQGSEGTQYF.